This T cell receptor (beta chain) is from a study of shared clonotypes between healthy human individuals. V was clipped by 0 bases and J by 7 bases, with 8 bases between them. The CDR3 totals 12 residues. The germline gives CDR1 SGHRS, CDR2 YFSETQ. Replicate PCRs from sorted subsets contained about 200 ng DNA, which is 29,000 or so T cell genomes. Generated by immunoSEQ multiplex PCR, the TCRdb table keeps only in-frame clones and is missing some. The sample lists about 2.1 million clones, approximately 94% occurring once. CD45RO-negative, CCR7-positively selected cells formed the naive CD8 fraction, excluding terminally differentiated effector memory CD45RA+ cells.

This sequence was found in a man between 18 and 35 years old in good health. Some clones in this sample may be carry-over from other donors' samples. V is TRBV5-1 and J is TRBJ2-7; unclear D gene. Sequences were obtained from naive CD8+ T cells from PBMCs. The CDR3 protein is CASSLAMGEQYF. For the CDR3, the DNA is TGCGCCAGCAGCTTGGCCATGGGGGAGCAGTACTTC.